This entry lists 6 T cell receptor beta chains sequenced from one sample in a study of control samples from healthy donors and cancer patients. Generated by immunoSEQ multiplex PCR, the TCRdb table keeps only in-frame clones and is missing some. Seen here are about 140,000 clones, around 94% observed once, and the top ten hold about an eighth. Material for sequencing was blood. The receptors stem from a man in his forties in good health.

About this clone: Relative to the germline gene, one junction end is altered; a read error may explain this. V is TRBV7-7 and J is TRBJ2-1; D perhaps matches TRBD1 (6 bases). The CDR3 has 15 amino acids. Germline V gives CDR1 SSHAT, CDR2 FNYEAQ (reference sequence). The CDR3 DNA is TGTGCTAGCAGCTTAGTAGGTGGGGGCGCCGATGAGCAGTTCTTC. Translation gives CASSLVGGGADEQFF.

This rearrangement joins TRBV27 to TRBJ1-4; possible D gene TRBD1, 5 bases. V lost 6 bases to trimming and J lost 6 bases, with 11 bases between them. CDR3 length: 13 amino acids. Germline V CDR1 and CDR2: MNHEY, SMNVEV (reference sequence). The CDR3 loop reads CASRRTPHEKLFF. DNA for the CDR3: TGTGCCAGCAGGAGGACACCTCATGAAAAACTGTTTTTT.

The chain links TRBV5-1 to TRBJ2-1; D is possibly TRBD1 (6 bases). CDR1 SGHRS and CDR2 YFSETQ come from the germline V gene. The CDR3 consists of 14 residues. Trimming shortened V by 2 bases and J by 2 bases, and 8 bases separated the two germline ends. CDR3 bases: TGCGCCAGCAGCTTTCAGGGGCCCTACAATGAGCAGTTCTTC. This translates into CASSFQGPYNEQFF.

The chain employs TRBV7-9 and TRBJ1-6; D is undetermined. The germline V gene encodes CDR1 SEHNR and CDR2 FQNEAQ (reference sequence). V dropped 8 bases and J dropped 5 bases, with 7 bases sitting between them. The CDR3 covers 12 residues. The DNA of the CDR3 is TGTGCCAGCGGAGATAATAATTCACCCCTCCACTTT. As protein: CASGDNNSPLHF.

This clone showed up just once. The J gene is TRBJ2-1, the V gene TRBV4-3, with D unclear. The CDR3 extends over 14 amino acids. Per germline, CDR1 LGHNA and CDR2 YSLEER. Trimming left V 0 bases short and J 7 bases short, with 10 bases between. The CDR3 DNA reads as TGCGCCAGCAGCCAAGATAGTAGCATAAATGAGCAGTTCTTC. It is translated as CASSQDSSINEQFF.

This clone was seen just once. J is TRBJ1-5 and V is TRBV12-5, with 7 bases fitting TRBD1. Germline V CDR1 and CDR2: LGHNT, FRNRAP. Trimming cost V 0 bases and J 6 bases; bases outside gene matches: 5. There are 15 residues in the CDR3. CDR3 sequence reads: CASGLVGGDSQPQHF. CDR3 DNA sequence: TGTGCTAGTGGTTTGGTCGGGGGGGACAGTCAGCCCCAGCATTTT. The complete variable domain, with remaining parts taken from reference TRBV12-5 and TRBJ1-5, reads DARVTQTPRHKVTEMGQEVTMRCQPILGHNTVFWYRQTMMQGLELLAYFRNRAPLDDSGMPKDRFSAEMPDATLATLKIQPSEPRDSAVYFCASGLVGGDSQPQHFGDGTRLSIL.